This T cell receptor beta chain was documented in a study of T cells in women clearing cervical HPV infection. The protocol was immunoSEQ multiplex PCR, while the TCRdb copy is restricted to in-frame clones and leaves out a portion. In total, the table holds some 37,000 clones. The CDR3 spans 15 residues. Germline V gene lookup returns CDR1 LGHNA and CDR2 YNFKEQ. The V gene end was trimmed by 4 bases and the J gene end by 7 bases; junction bases not matched to a gene: 8. In regard to this clone: Its matching antigen is unknown. The read comes to an end 3 residues before the CDR3 does, leaving the germline J gene to fill in the end.

Study outcomes and limitations: A classifier using richness and V gene abundances reached an AUC of roughly 0.83.

The receptor was isolated from a woman between 18 and 75 years old with a cervical HPV16 infection that either progressed to CIN3+ or cleared (not recorded which). The rearrangement uses TRBV4-2 and TRBJ1-2; TRBD1 matches 11 bases. Sequenced: blood buffy coat. The CDR3 spells CASSLTGTGGVGYTF. CDR3 bases read: TGTGCCAGCAGCCTGACCGGGACAGGGGGTGTTGGC.